Many counts were recorded for the clone carrying this T cell receptor beta chain. Its target is unknown. The junction had 4 bases not matched to a gene; V was cut back by 3 bases and J by 4 bases. This CDR3 region has 15 residues. Germline CDR1 and CDR2: SGDLS and YYNGEE. Stated time point: persistent/refractory GD, antithyroid drugs over 5 years with positive TRAb. RNA isolated from PBMCs was used to make the TCR library. Graves' disease was diagnosed by American Thyroid Association guidelines. The data belong to a study of regulatory T cells in long-lasting Graves disease. The wider study: The study counted Graves' disease as persistent given over 5 years of antithyroid drugs and positive TSH receptor antibodies.

Points from the study as a whole: More public clonotypes were shared by persistent patients (around 2,800) than by new patients (about 1,000).

CDR3 regions were amplified by Arm-PCR using iRepertoire HTBI primers to build TCR beta libraries. In the authors' methods: Sequenced samples collectively carried under 75 TRBV and 11 to 15 TRBJ segments. From the multiplex PCR reads, TCRdb called clonotypes with MiXCR, one entry per CDR3 protein. The V and J calls were determined by TCRdb, not by the authors. The sample lists a few hundred thousand distinct CDR3 sequences; about 20% were seen once. The V and J genes are TRBV9 and TRBJ2-7; 13 bases are shared with TRBD2. The specimen was peripheral blood mononuclear cells (PBMCs), collected when the disease was refractory, from a patient treated with antithyroid drugs. The TCR sequence derives from a female donor with Graves disease. In DNA form, the CDR3 reads TGTGCCAGCAGCGCGGTGGGACTAGCGGGGTACGAGCAGTACTTC. As protein: CASSAVGLAGYEQYF. Variable domain in full (rest from reference TRBV9 and TRBJ2-7): DSGVTQTPKHLITATGQRVTLRCSPRSGDLSVYWYQQSLDQGLQFLIQYYNGEERAKGNILERFSAQQFPDLHSELNLSSLELGDSALYFCASSAVGLAGYEQYFGPGTRLTVT.